Given below is one TCR beta chain in context. This clone was seen more than once but under ten times. Its antigen remains undetermined. Per-base qualities were not stored, and no clone one base away is much larger. This sample was taken from a study of blood T cell repertoires in COVID-19 (dated by TCRdb to about 2020). Looking at the study overall: The collaborator samples originated in the United States, Italy and Spain and spanned the acute and convalescent phases of COVID-19. The samples were drawn from the first 160 participants of the ongoing ImmuneRACE study and from 1,200 or so subjects provided by 6 global collaborators. The sample metadata nearly always contained a de-identified subject ID, COVID-19 status, age in years and sex. The repertoires were made available in a free public database intended to serve as a resource for research on the immune response to SARS-CoV-2. Deeply sampled blood TCRbeta repertoires from subjects exposed to, actively infected with, or recovered from COVID-19 were included in the dataset. The prospective study material was composed of cDNA or gDNA derived from T cells, B-cell-depleted T cells, or PBMCs. HLA class I and class II types, where available, came from metadata supplied by the sample provider rather than from assay-based typing.

Broad study findings and their caveats: Clinical and demographic metadata were provided uncurated, with the amount varying by source and participant.

The immunoSEQ Assay, a bias-controlled multiplex PCR, was used to amplify TCRbeta CDR3 regions from genomic DNA. The authors' pipeline ran thus. The number of nucleated cells in each sample was estimated from the amplification of reference gene primers within the assay. To quantify the absolute abundance of each unique TCRbeta CDR3 rearrangement, sequence reads were collapsed and filtered. For each sample, productive Simpson clonality was calculated by taking the square root of Simpson's diversity index across productive rearrangements. TCRdb took over this immuneACCESS table, retaining in-frame rearrangements with V and J assigned. Such tables are incomplete; in checked studies, under half of the missing clones stem from an unresolved V gene, and the remainder is unexplained. Clone size and the V and J calls come from that table; the DNA yielded D and trimming. In this sample the table shows 350,000 or so clones, approximately 87% of which occur a single time. About 10% of the sample belongs to the ten largest clones.

The CDR3 has 15 amino acids, counting the end cysteine and phenylalanine. Only the CDR3 DNA is retained, 45 bases long and in frame from the first base. One collaborating source in Seattle enrolled patients while the patients were actively infected and followed the patients over time throughout the course of disease. Collaborating institutions collected whole blood in K2EDTA tubes following their own protocols. For TCRbeta analysis, collaborators shipped samples in one of three forms: frozen whole blood, isolated PBMCs, or DNA extracted from either of those sample types. This receptor was taken from a woman in her thirties with COVID-19, enrolled during active disease. Rearrangement joined TRBV1 to TRBJ2-7; the D call of TRBD1 is as the table states it, not checked on the DNA. TRBV1 is shown as a pseudogene. The sample was peripheral blood. The nucleotide sequence reads TGCACCAGCAGCCCAGGGACAGGGGAGGTCCACGAGCAGTACTTC. Translated, it reads CTSSPGTGEVHEQYF.